Given below is one TCR beta chain in context. A read error may account for a junction end that differs from germline. With a J-beta primer mix and a sample-barcoded 5' primer, a second PCR ran about 7 to 11 cycles. TCRdb reanalysed the 5' RACE reads using MiXCR and keeps one entry per CDR3 protein. The table includes approximately 790,000 distinct CDR3 sequences, 62% detected once. The CDR3 loop spans 17 amino acids. This entry is derived from a study of blood T cells in healthy people across ages. This receptor was obtained from a young man in good health. This chain joins TRBV12-3 or TRBV12-4 and TRBJ2-7; D is ambiguous. The sample taken for sequencing was blood. The CDR3 DNA follows: TGTGCCAGCAGCCCTCAAGGGCTCCCTAAGAGCTCCTACGAGCAATACTTC. This sequence encodes CASSPQGLPKSSYEQYF.